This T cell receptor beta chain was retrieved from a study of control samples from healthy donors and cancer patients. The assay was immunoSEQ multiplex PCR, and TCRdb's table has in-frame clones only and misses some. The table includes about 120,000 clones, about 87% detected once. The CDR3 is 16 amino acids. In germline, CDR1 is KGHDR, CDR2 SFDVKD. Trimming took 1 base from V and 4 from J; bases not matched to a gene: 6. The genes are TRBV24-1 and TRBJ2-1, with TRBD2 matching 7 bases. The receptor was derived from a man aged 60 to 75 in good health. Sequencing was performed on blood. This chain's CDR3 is CATSDFRAGEYNEQFF. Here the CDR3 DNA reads TGTGCCACCAGTGATTTCAGGGCGGGGGAGTACAATGAGCAGTTCTTC.